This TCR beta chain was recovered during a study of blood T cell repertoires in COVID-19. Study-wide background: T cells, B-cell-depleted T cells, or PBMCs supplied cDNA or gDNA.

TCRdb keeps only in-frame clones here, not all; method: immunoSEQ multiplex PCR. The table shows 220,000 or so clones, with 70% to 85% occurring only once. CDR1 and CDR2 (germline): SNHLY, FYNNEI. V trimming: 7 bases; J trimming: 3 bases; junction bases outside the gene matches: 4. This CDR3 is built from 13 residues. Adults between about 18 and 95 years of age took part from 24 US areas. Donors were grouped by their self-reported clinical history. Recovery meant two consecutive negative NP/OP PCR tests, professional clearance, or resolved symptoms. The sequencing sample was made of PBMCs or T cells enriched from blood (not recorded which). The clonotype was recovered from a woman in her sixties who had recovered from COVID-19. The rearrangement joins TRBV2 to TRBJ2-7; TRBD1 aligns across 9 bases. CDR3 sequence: CASTGQGNYEQYF. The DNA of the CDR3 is TGTGCCAGCACGGGACAGGGTAACTACGAGCAGTACTTC.